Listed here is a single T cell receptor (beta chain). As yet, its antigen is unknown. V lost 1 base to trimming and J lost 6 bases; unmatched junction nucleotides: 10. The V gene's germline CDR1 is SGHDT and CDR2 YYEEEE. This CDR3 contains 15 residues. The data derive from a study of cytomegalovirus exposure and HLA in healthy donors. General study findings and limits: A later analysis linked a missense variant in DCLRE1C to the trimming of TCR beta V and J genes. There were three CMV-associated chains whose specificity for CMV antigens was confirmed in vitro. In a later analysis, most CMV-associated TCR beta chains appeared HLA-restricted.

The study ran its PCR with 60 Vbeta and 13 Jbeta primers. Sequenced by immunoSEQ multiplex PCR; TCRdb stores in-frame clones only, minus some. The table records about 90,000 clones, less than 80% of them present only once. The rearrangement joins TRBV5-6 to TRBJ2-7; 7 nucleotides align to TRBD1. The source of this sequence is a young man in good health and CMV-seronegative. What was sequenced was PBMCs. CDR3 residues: CASSLLSQGMGEQYF. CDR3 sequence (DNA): TGTGCCAGCAGCTTGCTATCACAGGGGATGGGCGAGCAGTACTTC.